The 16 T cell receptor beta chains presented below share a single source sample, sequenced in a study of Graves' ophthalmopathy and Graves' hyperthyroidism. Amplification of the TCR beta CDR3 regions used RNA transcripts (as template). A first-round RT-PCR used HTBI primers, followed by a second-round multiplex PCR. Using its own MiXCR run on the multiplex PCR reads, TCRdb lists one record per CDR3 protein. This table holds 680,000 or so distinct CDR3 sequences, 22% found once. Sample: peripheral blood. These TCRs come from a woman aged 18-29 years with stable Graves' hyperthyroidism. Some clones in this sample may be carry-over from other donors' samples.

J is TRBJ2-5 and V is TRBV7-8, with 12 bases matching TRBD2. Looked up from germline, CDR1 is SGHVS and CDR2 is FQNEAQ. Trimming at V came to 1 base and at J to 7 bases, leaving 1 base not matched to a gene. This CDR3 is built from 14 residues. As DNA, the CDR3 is TGTGCCAGCAGCTTAGGGACTAGCGGGGCGACCCAGTACTTC. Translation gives CASSLGTSGATQYF.

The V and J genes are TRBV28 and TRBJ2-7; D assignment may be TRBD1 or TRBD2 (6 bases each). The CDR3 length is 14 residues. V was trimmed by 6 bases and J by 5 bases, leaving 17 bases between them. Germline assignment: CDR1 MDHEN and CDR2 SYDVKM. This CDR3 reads CASSQLGAGNEQYF. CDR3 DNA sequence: TGTGCCAGCAGCCAGCTGGGGGCGGGGAACGAGCAGTACTTC.

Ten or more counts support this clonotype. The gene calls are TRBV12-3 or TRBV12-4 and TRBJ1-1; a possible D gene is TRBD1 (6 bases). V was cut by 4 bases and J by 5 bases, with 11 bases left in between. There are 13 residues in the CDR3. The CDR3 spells CASSSDRGTEAFF. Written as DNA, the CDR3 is TGTGCCAGCAGTTCGGACAGAGGAACTGAAGCTTTCTTT.

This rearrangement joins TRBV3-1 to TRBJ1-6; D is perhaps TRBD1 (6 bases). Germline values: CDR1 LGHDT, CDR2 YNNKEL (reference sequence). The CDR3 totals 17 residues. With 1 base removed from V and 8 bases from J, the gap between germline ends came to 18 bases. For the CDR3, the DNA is TGTGCCAGCAGCCAAGCGGGTGCAGGGGCGGGTTATTCACCCCTCCACTTT. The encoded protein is CASSQAGAGAGYSPLHF.

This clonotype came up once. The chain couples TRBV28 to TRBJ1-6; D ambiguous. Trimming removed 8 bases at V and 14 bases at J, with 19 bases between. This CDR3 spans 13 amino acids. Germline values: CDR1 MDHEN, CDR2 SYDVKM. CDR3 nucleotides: TGTGCCAGCGGTACTACCGGCGTATCGGCCCTCCACTTT. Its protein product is CASGTTGVSALHF.

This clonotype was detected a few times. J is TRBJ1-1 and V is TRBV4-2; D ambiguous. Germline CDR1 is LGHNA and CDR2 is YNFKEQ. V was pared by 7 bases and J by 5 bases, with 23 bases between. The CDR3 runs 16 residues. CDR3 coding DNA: TGTGCCAGCACCCGCGAAGGGAGGGCAACAACTACTGAAGCTTTCTTT. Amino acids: CASTREGRATTTEAFF.

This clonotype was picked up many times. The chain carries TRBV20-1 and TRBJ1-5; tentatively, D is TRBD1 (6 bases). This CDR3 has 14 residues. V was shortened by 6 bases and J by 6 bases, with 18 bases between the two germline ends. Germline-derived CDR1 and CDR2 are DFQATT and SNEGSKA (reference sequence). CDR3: CSAGGRGVVQPQHF. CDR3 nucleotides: TGCAGTGCGGGGGGCAGGGGTGTGGTTCAGCCCCAGCATTTT.

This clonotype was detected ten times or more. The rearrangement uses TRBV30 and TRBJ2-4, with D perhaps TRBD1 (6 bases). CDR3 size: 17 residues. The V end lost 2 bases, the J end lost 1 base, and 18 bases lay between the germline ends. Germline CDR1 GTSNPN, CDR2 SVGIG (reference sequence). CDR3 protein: CAWSHALSGGAKNIQYF. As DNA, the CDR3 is TGTGCCTGGAGTCATGCCCTTTCTGGGGGCGCCAAAAACATTCAGTACTTC.

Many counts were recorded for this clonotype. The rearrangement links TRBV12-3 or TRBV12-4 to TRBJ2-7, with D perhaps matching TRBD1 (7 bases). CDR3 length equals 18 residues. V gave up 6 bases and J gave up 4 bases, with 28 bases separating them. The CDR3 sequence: CASSYRRGPGQTQYEQYF. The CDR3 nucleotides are TGTGCCAGCAGCTATAGGAGGGGGCCGGGACAGACTCAATACGAGCAGTACTTC.

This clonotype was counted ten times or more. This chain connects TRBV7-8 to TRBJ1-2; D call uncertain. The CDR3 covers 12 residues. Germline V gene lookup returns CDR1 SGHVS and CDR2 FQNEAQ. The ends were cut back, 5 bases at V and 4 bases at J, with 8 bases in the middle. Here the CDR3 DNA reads TGTGCCAGCAGCGAAGCGGTCTATGGCTACACCTTC. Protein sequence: CASSEAVYGYTF.

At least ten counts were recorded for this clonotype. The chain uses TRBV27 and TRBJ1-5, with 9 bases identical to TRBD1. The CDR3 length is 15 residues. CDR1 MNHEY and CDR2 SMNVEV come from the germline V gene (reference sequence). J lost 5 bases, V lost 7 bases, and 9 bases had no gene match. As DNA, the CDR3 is TGTGCCAGCACCGACCTCGACAGGGGGTATCAGCCCCAGCATTTT. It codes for CASTDLDRGYQPQHF.

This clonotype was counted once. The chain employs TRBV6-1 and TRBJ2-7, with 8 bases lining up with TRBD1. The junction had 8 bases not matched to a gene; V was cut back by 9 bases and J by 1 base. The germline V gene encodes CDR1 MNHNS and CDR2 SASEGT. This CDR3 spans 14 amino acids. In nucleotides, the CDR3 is TGTGCCAGTAGGCAGGGGGCGGCTTCCTACGAGCAGTACTTC. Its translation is CASRQGAASYEQYF.

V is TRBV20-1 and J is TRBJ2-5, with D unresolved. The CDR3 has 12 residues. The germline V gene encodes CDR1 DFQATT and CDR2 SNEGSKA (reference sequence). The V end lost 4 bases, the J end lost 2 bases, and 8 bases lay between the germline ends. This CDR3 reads CSAIGSQETQYF. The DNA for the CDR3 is TGCAGTGCTATCGGCAGTCAAGAGACCCAGTACTTC.

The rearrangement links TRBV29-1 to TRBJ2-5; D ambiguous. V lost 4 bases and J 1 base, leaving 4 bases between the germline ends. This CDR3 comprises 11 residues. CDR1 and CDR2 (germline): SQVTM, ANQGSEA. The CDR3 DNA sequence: TGCAGCGTTGGAATCCAAGAGACCCAGTACTTC. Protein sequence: CSVGIQETQYF.

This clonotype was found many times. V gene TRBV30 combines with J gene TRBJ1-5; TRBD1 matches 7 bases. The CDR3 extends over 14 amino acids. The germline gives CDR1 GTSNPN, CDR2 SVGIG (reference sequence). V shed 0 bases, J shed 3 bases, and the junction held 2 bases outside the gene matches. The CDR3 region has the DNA TGTGCCTGGAGTGTAGGGACAGCCAATCAGCCCCAGCATTTT. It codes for CAWSVGTANQPQHF.

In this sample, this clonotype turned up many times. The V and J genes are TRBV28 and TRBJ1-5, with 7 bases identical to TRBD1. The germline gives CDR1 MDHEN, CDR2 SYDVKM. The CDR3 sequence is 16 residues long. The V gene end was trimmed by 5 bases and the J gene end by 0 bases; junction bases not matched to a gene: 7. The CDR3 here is CASSLGTVNSNQPQHF. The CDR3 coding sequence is TGTGCCAGCAGTCTCGGGACAGTCAATAGCAATCAGCCCCAGCATTTT.